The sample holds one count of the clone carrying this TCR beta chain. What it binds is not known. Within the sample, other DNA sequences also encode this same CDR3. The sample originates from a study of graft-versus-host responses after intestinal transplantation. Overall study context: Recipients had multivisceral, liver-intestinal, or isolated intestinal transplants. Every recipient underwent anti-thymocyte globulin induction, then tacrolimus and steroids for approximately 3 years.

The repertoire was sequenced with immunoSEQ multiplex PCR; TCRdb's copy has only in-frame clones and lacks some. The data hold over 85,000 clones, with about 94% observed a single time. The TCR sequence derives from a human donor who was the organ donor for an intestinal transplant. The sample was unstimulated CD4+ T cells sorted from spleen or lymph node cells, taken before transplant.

The CDR3 here is CASSPEETQYF. The CDR3 nucleotides are TGTGCCAGCTCACCAGAAGAGACCCAGTACTTC. V usage is TRBV18 and J usage is TRBJ2-5, with D uncertain. With 2 bases removed from V and 3 bases from J, the gap between germline ends came to 1 base. The germline V gene has CDR1 KGHSH and CDR2 LQKENI. The CDR3 has 11 residues.